This T cell receptor (beta chain) derives from a study of blood T cells in healthy people across ages. Across the whole study: Roughly one uniquely barcoded beta molecule per two T cells was captured.

For every donor, a draw yielded ten milliliters of peripheral blood. This clonotype appeared a few times. Its target is not known. Using a J-beta primer mix together with a sample-barcoded 5' primer, a second PCR was run for roughly 7 to 12 cycles. From the 5' RACE reads, TCRdb called clonotypes with MiXCR, one entry per CDR3 protein. Of under 850,000 distinct CDR3 sequences in the sample, about 37% are singletons; the top ten hold 10% to 15%. Study conclusions and caveats: When one million T cells were used, diversity estimates were thought to be underestimates. The recorded TCR beta diversity per million T cells decreased in a roughly linear manner with age.

The TCR originated in a man aged 18 to 30 in good health. Sequencing input: blood.

CDR3 in amino acids: CASSPNGGPYGYTF. CDR3 DNA: TGTGCCAGCAGCCCCAATGGAGGCCCCTATGGCTACACCTTC. The chain carries TRBV7-2 and TRBJ1-2; D remains ambiguous. V lost 5 bases, J lost 4 bases, and 14 bases lay in between. The germline CDR1 and CDR2 sequences are SGHTA and FQGNSA. The CDR3 totals 14 residues. The full variable domain, its missing parts supplied by reference TRBV7-2 and TRBJ1-2, is GAGVSQSPSNKVTEKGKDVELRCDPISGHTALYWYRQSLGQGLEFLIYFQGNSAPDKSGLPSDRFSAERTGGSVSTLTIQRTQQEDSAVYLCASSPNGGPYGYTFGSGTRLTVV.